This TCR beta chain was recorded in a study of blood T cells in healthy people across ages. There were healthy Caucasian individuals from Russia, aged about 6 to 95, serving as donors. V was pared by 4 bases and J by 0 bases, with 19 bases between. The CDR3 has 17 residues. Germline V gene sequence: CDR1 DFQATT, CDR2 SNEGSKA (reference sequence). Primed by a sample-barcoded 5' primer and a J-beta primer mix, a second PCR proceeded for 7 to 11 cycles. MiXCR, run by TCRdb on the 5' RACE reads, gives a single entry per CDR3 protein. The repertoire holds about 680,000 distinct CDR3 sequences, with roughly 50% as singletons.

Source material: blood. V usage is TRBV20-1 and J usage is TRBJ1-5; maybe TRBD1 (6 bases). This sequence was found in a woman aged 55-69 years in good health. The CDR3 reads CSATDTAGAYSNQPQHF. As DNA, the CDR3 is TGCAGTGCTACCGACACAGCAGGGGCGTATAGCAATCAGCCCCAGCATTTT.